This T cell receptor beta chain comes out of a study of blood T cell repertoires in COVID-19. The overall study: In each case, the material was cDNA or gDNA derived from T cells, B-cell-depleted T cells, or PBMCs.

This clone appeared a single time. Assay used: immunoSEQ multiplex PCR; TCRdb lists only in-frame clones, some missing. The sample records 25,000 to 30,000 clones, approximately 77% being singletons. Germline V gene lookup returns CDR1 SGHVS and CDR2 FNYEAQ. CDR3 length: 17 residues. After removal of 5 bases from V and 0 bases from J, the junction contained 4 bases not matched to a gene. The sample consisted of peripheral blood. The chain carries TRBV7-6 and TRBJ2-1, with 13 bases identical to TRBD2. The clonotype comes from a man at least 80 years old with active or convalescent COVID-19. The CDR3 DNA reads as TGTGCCAGCAGCCCCAGGACTAGCGGGAGCTCCTACAATGAGCAGTTCTTC. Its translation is CASSPRTSGSSYNEQFF.